The subject of this entry is one T cell receptor beta chain. Its matching antigen is unknown. This entry is derived from a study of a mutant IDH1 vaccine in newly diagnosed glioma. Study details: Vaccine dosing followed radiotherapy by 4-6 weeks, or accompanied temozolomide cycles. Patients got radiotherapy, temozolomide, or both beforehand, and most got both.

The table came from immunoSEQ multiplex PCR; TCRdb's copy has only in-frame clones and leaves some out. The table lists around 35,000 clones, approximately 80% of them singletons. Study-level points and caveats: Changes in top peripheral clonotypes did not appear linked to pseudoprogression.

The CDR3 runs 18 residues. Germline assignment: CDR1 MGHRA and CDR2 YSYEKL. V trimming: 2 bases; J trimming: 10 bases; junction bases outside the gene matches: 16. Time point described: week 5, during vaccination. Vaccine doses each comprised 300 ug of mutant IDH1 20-mer peptide, with topical imiquimod. Donors had new IDH1-mutant astrocytomas of WHO grade 3 or 4 (ATRX-lost). The sequence was collected from a man under 40 with glioma. Sequenced material: PBMCs, taken from a glioma patient whose treatment included an IDH1 peptide vaccine. The chain has TRBV4-1 and TRBJ2-1, with TRBD2 matching 11 bases. Here the CDR3 reads CASSQRTSGRQYNGEQFF. The CDR3 DNA is TGCGCCAGCAGCCAACGCACTAGCGGGAGACAATATAACGGGGAGCAGTTCTTC.